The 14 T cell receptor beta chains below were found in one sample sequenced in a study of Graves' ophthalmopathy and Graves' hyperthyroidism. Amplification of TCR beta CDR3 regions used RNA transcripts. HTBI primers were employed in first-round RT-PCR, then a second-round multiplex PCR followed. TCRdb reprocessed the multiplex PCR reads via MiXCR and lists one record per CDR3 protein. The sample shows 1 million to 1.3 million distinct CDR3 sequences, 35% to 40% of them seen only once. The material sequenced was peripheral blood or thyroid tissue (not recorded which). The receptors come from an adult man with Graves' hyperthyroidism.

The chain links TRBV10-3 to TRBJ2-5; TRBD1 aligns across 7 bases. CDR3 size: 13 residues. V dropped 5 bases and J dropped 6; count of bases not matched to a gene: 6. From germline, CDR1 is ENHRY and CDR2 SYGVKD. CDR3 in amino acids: CAISLDRVKTQYF. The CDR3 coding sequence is TGTGCCATCAGTCTAGACAGGGTGAAGACCCAGTACTTC.

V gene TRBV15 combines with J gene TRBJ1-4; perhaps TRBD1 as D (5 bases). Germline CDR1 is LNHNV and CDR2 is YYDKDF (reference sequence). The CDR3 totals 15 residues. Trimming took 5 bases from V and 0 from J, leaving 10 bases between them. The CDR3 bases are TGTGCCACCAGCGACAGAAGAACAACTAATGAAAAACTGTTTTTT. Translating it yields CATSDRRTTNEKLFF.

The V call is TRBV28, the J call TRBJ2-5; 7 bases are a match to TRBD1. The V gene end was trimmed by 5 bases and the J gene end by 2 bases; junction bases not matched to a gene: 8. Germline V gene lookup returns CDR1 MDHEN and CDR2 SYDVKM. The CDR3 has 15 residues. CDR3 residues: CASSQGTAIQETQYF. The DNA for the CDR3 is TGTGCCAGCAGTCAAGGGACAGCAATTCAAGAGACCCAGTACTTC.

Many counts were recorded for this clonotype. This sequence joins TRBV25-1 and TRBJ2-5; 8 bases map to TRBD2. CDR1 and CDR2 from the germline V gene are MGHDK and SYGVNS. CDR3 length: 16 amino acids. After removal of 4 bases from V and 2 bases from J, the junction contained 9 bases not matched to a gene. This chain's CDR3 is CASSGRIGTRQETQYF. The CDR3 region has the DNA TGTGCCAGCAGTGGCCGGATCGGGACTAGGCAAGAGACCCAGTACTTC.

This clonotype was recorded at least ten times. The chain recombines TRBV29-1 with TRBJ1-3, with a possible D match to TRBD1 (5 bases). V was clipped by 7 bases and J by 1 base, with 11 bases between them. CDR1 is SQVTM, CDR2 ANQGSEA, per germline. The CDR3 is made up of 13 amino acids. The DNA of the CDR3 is TGCAGCGCCCATCGGGGGTCTGGAAACACCATATATTTT. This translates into CSAHRGSGNTIYF.

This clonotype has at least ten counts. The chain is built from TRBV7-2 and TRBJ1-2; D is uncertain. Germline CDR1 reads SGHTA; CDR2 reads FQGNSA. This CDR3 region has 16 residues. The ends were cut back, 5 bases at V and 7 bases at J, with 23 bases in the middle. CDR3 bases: TGTGCCAGCAGCCCCACTAAGGCTGGCTTGGTGGGTGGCTACACCTTC. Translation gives CASSPTKAGLVGGYTF.

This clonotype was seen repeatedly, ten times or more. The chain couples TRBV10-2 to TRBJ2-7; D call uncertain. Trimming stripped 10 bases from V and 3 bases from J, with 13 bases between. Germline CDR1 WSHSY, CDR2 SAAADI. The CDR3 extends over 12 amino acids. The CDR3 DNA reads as TGCGCCATCCGGACCGGGCGCTACGAGCAGTACTTC. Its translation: CAIRTGRYEQYF.

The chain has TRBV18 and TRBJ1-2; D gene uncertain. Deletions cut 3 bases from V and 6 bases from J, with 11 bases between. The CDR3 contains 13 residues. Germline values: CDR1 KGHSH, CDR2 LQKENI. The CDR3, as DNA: TGTGCCAGCTCACCTGGGCAGCATCATGGCTACACCTTC. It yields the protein CASSPGQHHGYTF. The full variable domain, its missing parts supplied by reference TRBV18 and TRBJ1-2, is NAGVMQNPRHLVRRRGQEARLRCSPMKGHSHVYWYRQLPEEGLKFMVYLQKENIIDESGMPKERFSAEFPKEGPSILRIQQVVRGDSAAYFCASSPGQHHGYTFGSGTRLTVV.

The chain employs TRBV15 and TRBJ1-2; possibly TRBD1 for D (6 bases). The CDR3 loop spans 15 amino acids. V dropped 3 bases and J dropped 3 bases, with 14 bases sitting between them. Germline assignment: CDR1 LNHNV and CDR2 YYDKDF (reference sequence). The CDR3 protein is CATSSARGGDYGYTF. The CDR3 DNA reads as TGTGCCACCAGCAGCGCCAGGGGAGGGGACTATGGCTACACCTTC.

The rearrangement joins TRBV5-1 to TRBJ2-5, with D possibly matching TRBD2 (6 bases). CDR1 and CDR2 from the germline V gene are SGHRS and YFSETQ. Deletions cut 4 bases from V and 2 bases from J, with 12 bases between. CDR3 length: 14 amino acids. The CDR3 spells CASSGTLTQETQYF. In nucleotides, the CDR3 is TGCGCCAGCAGCGGGACTCTAACTCAAGAGACCCAGTACTTC.

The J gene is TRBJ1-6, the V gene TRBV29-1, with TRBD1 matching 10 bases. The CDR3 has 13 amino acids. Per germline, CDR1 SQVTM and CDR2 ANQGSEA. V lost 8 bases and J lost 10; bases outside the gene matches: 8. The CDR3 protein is CSLVGTGVSPLHF. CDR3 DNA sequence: TGCAGCTTAGTTGGGACAGGGGTGTCACCCCTCCACTTT.

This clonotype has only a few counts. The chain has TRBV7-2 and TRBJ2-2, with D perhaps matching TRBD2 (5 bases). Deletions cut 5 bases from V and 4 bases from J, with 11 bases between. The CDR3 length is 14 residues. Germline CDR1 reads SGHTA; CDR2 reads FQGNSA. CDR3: CASSEISGTGELFF. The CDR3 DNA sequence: TGTGCCAGCAGCGAGATAAGCGGCACCGGGGAGCTGTTTTTT. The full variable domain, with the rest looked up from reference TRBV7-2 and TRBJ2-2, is GAGVSQSPSNKVTEKGKDVELRCDPISGHTALYWYRQSLGQGLEFLIYFQGNSAPDKSGLPSDRFSAERTGGSVSTLTIQRTQQEDSAVYLCASSEISGTGELFFGEGSRLTVL.

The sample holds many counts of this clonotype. This CDR3 reads CASSIEGHGDEKLFF. For the CDR3, the DNA is TGTGCCAGTAGTATAGAGGGTCATGGCGATGAAAAACTGTTTTTT. This rearrangement joins TRBV19 to TRBJ1-4; no clear D gene. CDR3 size: 15 residues. Germline loops: CDR1 LNHDA, CDR2 SQIVND (reference sequence). V dropped 0 bases and J dropped 6 bases, with 11 bases sitting between them. The complete variable domain, with remaining parts taken from reference TRBV19 and TRBJ1-4, reads DGGITQSPKYLFRKEGQNVTLSCEQNLNHDAMYWYRQDPGQGLRLIYYSQIVNDFQKGDIAEGYSVSREKKESFPLTVTSAQKNPTAFYLCASSIEGHGDEKLFFGSGTQLSVL.

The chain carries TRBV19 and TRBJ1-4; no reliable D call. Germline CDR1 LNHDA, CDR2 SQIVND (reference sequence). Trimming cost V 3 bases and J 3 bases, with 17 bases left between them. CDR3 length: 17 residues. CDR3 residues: CASSILGGANPNEKLFF. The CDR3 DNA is TGTGCCAGTAGTATCCTCGGTGGCGCGAATCCTAATGAAAAACTGTTTTTT.